The 19 T cell receptor beta chains below all came from one sample that was sequenced in a study of cytomegalovirus exposure and HLA in healthy donors. It was with 60 Vbeta and 13 Jbeta primers that the PCR ran. The protocol was immunoSEQ multiplex PCR, while the TCRdb copy is restricted to in-frame clones and leaves out a portion. The data contain around 150,000 clones, over 60% of them singletons. Sequences were obtained from PBMCs. These receptors were taken from a male donor in good health and CMV-seronegative.

This clone was picked up a small number of times. The chain combines TRBV18 with TRBJ1-4; the D gene is possibly TRBD1 (5 bases). The CDR3 has 14 residues. Trimming cost V 8 bases and J 8 bases, with 18 bases left between them. Germline V gene data show CDR1 as KGHSH and CDR2 as LQKENI. The CDR3 sequence: CASAQEPRGEKLFF. DNA for the CDR3: TGTGCCAGCGCACAGGAGCCACGGGGAGAAAAACTGTTTTTT.

The V call is TRBV28, the J call TRBJ2-3, with 8 bases aligning to TRBD2. This CDR3 is 18 amino acids long. The V segment lost 2 bases and the J segment 1 base; nucleotides outside the gene matches: 11. Germline V CDR1 and CDR2: MDHEN, SYDVKM. The CDR3 DNA reads TGTGCCAGCAGTTTAGGGGTGGGAAGCGGGAGTCGCACAGATACGCAGTATTTT. It specifies CASSLGVGSGSRTDTQYF.

V and J are TRBV29-1 and TRBJ2-3; no firm D call. CDR3 length: 15 amino acids. V was pared by 0 bases and J by 1 base, with 11 bases between. The V gene's germline CDR1 is SQVTM and CDR2 ANQGSEA. Written as DNA, the CDR3 is TGCAGCGTTGAAGATATTGGCACACGCACAGATACGCAGTATTTT. This codes for CSVEDIGTRTDTQYF.

The CDR3 DNA follows: TGTGCCAGCAGCCCGACTAGCCTGATACCCTACGAGCAGTACTTC. This sequence encodes CASSPTSLIPYEQYF. The rearrangement links TRBV7-2 to TRBJ2-7; 7 bases are shared with TRBD2. The ends lost 5 bases at V and 2 bases at J; junction bases unmatched: 9. Per the germline V gene, CDR1 is SGHTA and CDR2 is FQGNSA. The length of the CDR3 is 15 residues. Supplemented by reference TRBV7-2 and TRBJ2-7, the full variable domain reads GAGVSQSPSNKVTEKGKDVELRCDPISGHTALYWYRQSLGQGLEFLIYFQGNSAPDKSGLPSDRFSAERTGGSVSTLTIQRTQQEDSAVYLCASSPTSLIPYEQYFGPGTRLTVT.

The J gene is TRBJ1-4, the V gene TRBV11-2; the D gene is possibly TRBD1 (5 bases). Per the germline V gene, CDR1 is SGHAT and CDR2 is FQNNGV. The V end was cut by 3 bases, the J end by 2 bases, with 7 bases between. This CDR3 region has 14 residues. The CDR3 sequence: CASSFRQTNEKLFF. CDR3 DNA sequence: TGTGCCAGCAGCTTCAGACAGACTAATGAAAAACTGTTTTTT. The full variable domain, with the rest looked up from reference TRBV11-2 and TRBJ1-4, is EAGVAQSPRYKIIEKRQSVAFWCNPISGHATLYWYQQILGQGPKLLIQFQNNGVVDDSQLPKDRFSAERLKGVDSTLKIQPAKLEDSAVYLCASSFRQTNEKLFFGSGTQLSVL.

The sample holds one count of this clone. The V gene is TRBV19, the J gene TRBJ1-5; D may be TRBD1 (6 bases). This CDR3 is 14 amino acids long. Trimming took off 7 bases at V and 7 bases at J, with 17 bases between the two ends. Germline CDR1 and CDR2: LNHDA and SQIVND (reference sequence). CDR3 DNA: TGTGCCAGTACCCAGAGCAGGGGAGGGCAGCCCCAGCATTTT. Translation gives CASTQSRGGQPQHF.

V gene TRBV10-3 combines with J gene TRBJ2-1; 10 bases line up with TRBD1. Trimming took 4 bases from V and 6 from J; bases not matched to a gene: 3. CDR3 length: 14 amino acids. Germline V gene lookup returns CDR1 ENHRY and CDR2 SYGVKD. The DNA of the CDR3 is TGTGCCATCAGTGGACAGGGGGCGAGCAATGAGCAGTTCTTC. This gives the protein CAISGQGASNEQFF.

The chain has TRBV2 and TRBJ2-6, with 12 bases matching TRBD1. With V trimmed by 4 bases and J by 0 bases, 13 bases remained unmatched. CDR3 length: 21 residues. Germline V gene sequence: CDR1 SNHLY, CDR2 FYNNEI. The CDR3 DNA sequence: TGTGCCAGCAGTGCCCGGCCCCCGGGACAGGGGGCCCTCTCTGGGGCCAACGTCCTGACTTTC. Encoded protein: CASSARPPGQGALSGANVLTF.

This chain joins TRBV7-2 and TRBJ1-5; possibly TRBD1 for D (6 bases). The CDR3 is 16 residues long. The germline V and J ends were trimmed by 5 bases and 3 bases, with 17 bases remaining between them. Germline V gene data show CDR1 as SGHTA and CDR2 as FQGNSA. CDR3 protein: CASSQSRGASNQPQHF. Here the CDR3 DNA reads TGTGCCAGCAGCCAGTCGCGGGGGGCCTCCAATCAGCCCCAGCATTTT.

The J gene is TRBJ1-6, the V gene TRBV4-3, with D perhaps matching TRBD1 (5 bases). This CDR3 has 13 residues. The V gene's germline CDR1 is LGHNA and CDR2 YSLEER. The V end was cut by 0 bases, the J end by 10 bases, with 7 bases between. The CDR3 bases are TGCGCCAGCAGCCAAGATCAGGGCTCACCCCTCCACTTT. It is translated as CASSQDQGSPLHF.

The V gene is TRBV5-1, the J gene TRBJ1-1, with TRBD1 identical over 7 bases. This CDR3 comprises 12 residues. Trimming took 4 bases from V and 7 from J; bases not matched to a gene: 4. Germline-derived CDR1 and CDR2 are SGHRS and YFSETQ. CDR3 loop: CASSARDSEAFF. CDR3 bases: TGCGCCAGCAGCGCCCGGGACAGTGAAGCTTTCTTT.

This chain links TRBV30 with TRBJ2-7; 8 nucleotides align to TRBD2. The CDR3 covers 13 residues. The germline gives CDR1 GTSNPN, CDR2 SVGIG (reference sequence). Unmatched junction bases numbered 7, after V lost 2 bases and J lost 7 bases. The chain's CDR3 is CAWSFTGGWEQYF. The CDR3 DNA follows: TGTGCCTGGAGTTTCACGGGAGGGTGGGAGCAGTACTTC.

CDR3 sequence: CASSPRPSYEQYF. The CDR3 bases are TGCGCCAGCAGCCCGCGTCCCTCGTACGAGCAGTACTTC. This chain joins TRBV4-1 and TRBJ2-5; D remains ambiguous. The J call may be faulty, since TRBJ2-7 better matches the DNA end. Germline CDR1 and CDR2: MGHRA and YSYEKL. The CDR3 length is 13 residues.

This chain joins TRBV6-5 and TRBJ1-5; 9 bases line up with TRBD1. V shed 2 bases and J 11 bases; nucleotides not matched to a gene: 4. The CDR3 runs to 13 residues. Looked up from germline, CDR1 is MNHEY and CDR2 is SVGAGI. The CDR3 coding sequence is TGTGCCAGCAGTTACGGTGACAGGGGGTCCCAGCATTTT. Protein sequence: CASSYGDRGSQHF.

The chain recombines TRBV19 with TRBJ2-3, with 8 nucleotides matching TRBD2. The germline V gene has CDR1 LNHDA and CDR2 SQIVND (reference sequence). This CDR3 has 17 amino acids. Trimming took 0 bases from V and 3 from J; bases not matched to a gene: 8. The CDR3 reads CASSIDREGYRTDTQYF. In nucleotides, the CDR3 is TGTGCCAGTAGTATAGATCGGGAGGGCTATCGGACAGATACGCAGTATTTT.

In DNA form, the CDR3 reads TGTGCCAGCAGTGAAAGGGAGGGGGAAATGTCGGGTGAGCAGTTCTTC. Translated: CASSEREGEMSGEQFF. The V and J genes are TRBV2 and TRBJ2-1; the D gene is possibly TRBD2 (7 bases). Germline V gene sequence: CDR1 SNHLY, CDR2 FYNNEI. Trimming stripped 2 bases from V and 9 bases from J, with 20 bases between. The CDR3 runs 16 residues. Full variable domain (rest looked up from reference TRBV2 and TRBJ2-1): EPEVTQTPSHQVTQMGQEVILRCVPISNHLYFYWYRQILGQKVEFLVSFYNNEISEKSEIFDDQFSVERPDGSNFTLKIRSTKLEDSAMYFCASSEREGEMSGEQFFGPGTRLTVL.

The rearrangement joins TRBV5-4 to TRBJ2-3; no reliable D call. CDR1 is SGHNT and CDR2 is YYREEE in the germline V gene (reference sequence). The CDR3 sequence is 14 residues long. Trimming stripped 2 bases from V and 1 base from J, with 8 bases between. CDR3: CASSLWAGTDTQYF. CDR3 bases: TGTGCCAGCAGCTTATGGGCAGGCACAGATACGCAGTATTTT.

CDR3 DNA sequence: TGTGCCATCAGTCCCGGACACCCTGAAGCTTTCTTT. Its translation is CAISPGHPEAFF. The chain is built from TRBV10-3 and TRBJ1-1; maybe TRBD1 (5 bases). Trimming shortened V by 5 bases and J by 6 bases, and 10 bases separated the two germline ends. CDR3 length: 12 residues. From germline, CDR1 is ENHRY and CDR2 SYGVKD.

This clone was detected only a few times. This sequence joins TRBV29-1 and TRBJ2-3, with D maybe TRBD1 (8 bases). Trimming pared 2 bases from V and 0 bases from J, leaving 18 bases between. The CDR3 runs to 17 residues. Germline CDR1 is SQVTM and CDR2 is ANQGSEA. CDR3 DNA: TGCAGCGTTGAAAACTTGGACAGGGAGGGAAGCACAGATACGCAGTATTTT. This sequence encodes CSVENLDREGSTDTQYF.